This TCR beta chain was sequenced in a study of T cell clonotyping in hematopoietic cell transplantation. The study's findings and limits: After transplant, recipient diversity fell while pathologically expanded clonotypes grew through day 180. Few recipient clonotypes overlapped donors; over 97% were de novo at given depth.

The CDR3 contains 11 residues. Germline-derived CDR1 and CDR2 are LNHDA and SQIVND (reference sequence). Trimming cost V 9 bases and J 6 bases, with 11 bases left between them. Time point denoted: recipient sample about 28 days before transplant, after cytoreduction. Concerning this clone itself: Its cognate antigen is unknown.

Some clones are missing from TCRdb's copy, which holds only in-frame ones; the method was immunoSEQ multiplex PCR. This table holds under 20,000 clones, around three quarters found once. The source material was peripheral blood mononuclear cells, sampled before stem cell transplant. This TCR was sampled from a man aged 55 to 70 with acute myeloid leukemia. Some clones in this sample may be carry-over from other donors' samples. The rearrangement links TRBV19 to TRBJ1-2; perhaps TRBD1 as D (5 bases). The CDR3: CASRWGNGYTF. CDR3 coding DNA: TGTGCCAGCAGGTGGGGGAATGGCTACACCTTC.